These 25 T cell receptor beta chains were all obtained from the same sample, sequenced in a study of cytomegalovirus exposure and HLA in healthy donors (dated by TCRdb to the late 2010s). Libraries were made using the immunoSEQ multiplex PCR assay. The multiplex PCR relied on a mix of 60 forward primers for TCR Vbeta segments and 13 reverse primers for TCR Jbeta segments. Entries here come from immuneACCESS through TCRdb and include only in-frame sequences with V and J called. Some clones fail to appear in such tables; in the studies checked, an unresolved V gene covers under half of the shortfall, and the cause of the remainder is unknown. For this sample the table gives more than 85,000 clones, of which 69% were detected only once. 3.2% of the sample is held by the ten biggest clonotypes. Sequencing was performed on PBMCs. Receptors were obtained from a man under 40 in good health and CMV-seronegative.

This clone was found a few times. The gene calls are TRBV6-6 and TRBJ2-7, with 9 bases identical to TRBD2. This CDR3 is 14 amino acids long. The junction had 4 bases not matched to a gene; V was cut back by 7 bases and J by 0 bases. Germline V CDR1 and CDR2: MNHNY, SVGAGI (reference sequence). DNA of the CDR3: TGTGCCAGCAAGCCTAGCGGGATCTCCTACGAGCAGTACTTC. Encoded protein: CASKPSGISYEQYF.

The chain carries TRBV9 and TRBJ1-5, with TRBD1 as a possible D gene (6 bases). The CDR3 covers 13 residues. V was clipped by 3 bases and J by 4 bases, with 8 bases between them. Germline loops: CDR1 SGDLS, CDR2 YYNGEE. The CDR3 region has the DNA TGTGCCAGCAGCGGGGGGCTTAATCAGCCCCAGCATTTT. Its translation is CASSGGLNQPQHF.

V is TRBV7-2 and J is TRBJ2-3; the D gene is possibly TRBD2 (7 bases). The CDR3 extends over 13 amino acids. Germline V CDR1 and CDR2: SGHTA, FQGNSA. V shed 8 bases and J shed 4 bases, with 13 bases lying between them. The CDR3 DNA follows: TGTGCCAGCTCGGGGGGCTGGGCAGATACGCAGTATTTT. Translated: CASSGGWADTQYF.

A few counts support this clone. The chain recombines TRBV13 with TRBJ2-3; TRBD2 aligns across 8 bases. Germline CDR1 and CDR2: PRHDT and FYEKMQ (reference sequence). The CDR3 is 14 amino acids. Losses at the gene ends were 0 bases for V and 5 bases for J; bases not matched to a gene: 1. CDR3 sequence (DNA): TGTGCCAGCAGCTTAGGCCGGGGGGGAGATACGCAGTATTTT. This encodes CASSLGRGGDTQYF.

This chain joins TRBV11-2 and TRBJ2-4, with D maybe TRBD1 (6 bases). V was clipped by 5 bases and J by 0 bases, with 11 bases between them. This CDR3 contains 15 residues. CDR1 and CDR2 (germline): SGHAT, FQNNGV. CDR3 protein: CASSQTGLAKNIQYF. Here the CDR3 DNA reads TGTGCCAGCAGCCAAACAGGGCTAGCCAAAAACATTCAGTACTTC.

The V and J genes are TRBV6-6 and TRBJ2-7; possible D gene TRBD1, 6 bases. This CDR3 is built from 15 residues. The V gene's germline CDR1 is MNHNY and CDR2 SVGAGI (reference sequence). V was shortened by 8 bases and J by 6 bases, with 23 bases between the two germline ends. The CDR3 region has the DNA TGTGCCAGCGGCCACCGGGGACAAGGCGCTGGCGAGCAGTACTTC. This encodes CASGHRGQGAGEQYF.

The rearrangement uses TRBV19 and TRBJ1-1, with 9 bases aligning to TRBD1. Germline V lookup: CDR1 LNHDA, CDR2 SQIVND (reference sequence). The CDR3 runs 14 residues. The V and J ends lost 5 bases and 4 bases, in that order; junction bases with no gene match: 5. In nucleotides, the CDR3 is TGTGCCAGTAGTGTTACAGGGGGCGGCACTGAAGCTTTCTTT. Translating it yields CASSVTGGGTEAFF.

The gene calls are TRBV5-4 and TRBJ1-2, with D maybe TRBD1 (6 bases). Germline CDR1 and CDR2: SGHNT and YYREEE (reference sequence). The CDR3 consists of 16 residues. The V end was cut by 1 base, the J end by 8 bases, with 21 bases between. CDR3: CASSLQTGQSARGYTF. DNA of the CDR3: TGTGCCAGCAGCTTGCAAACAGGACAGTCCGCTAGGGGCTACACCTTC. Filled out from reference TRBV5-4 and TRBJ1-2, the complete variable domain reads ETGVTQSPTHLIKTRGQQVTLRCSSQSGHNTVSWYQQALGQGPQFIFQYYREEENGRGNFPPRFSGLQFPNYSSELNVNALELDDSALYLCASSLQTGQSARGYTFGSGTRLTVV.

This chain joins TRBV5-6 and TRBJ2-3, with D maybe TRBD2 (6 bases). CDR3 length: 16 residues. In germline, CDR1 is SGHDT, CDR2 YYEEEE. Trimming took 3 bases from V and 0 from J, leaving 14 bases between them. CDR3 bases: TGTGCCAGCAGCTCGGGGTACGGACTAAGCACAGATACGCAGTATTTT. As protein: CASSSGYGLSTDTQYF.

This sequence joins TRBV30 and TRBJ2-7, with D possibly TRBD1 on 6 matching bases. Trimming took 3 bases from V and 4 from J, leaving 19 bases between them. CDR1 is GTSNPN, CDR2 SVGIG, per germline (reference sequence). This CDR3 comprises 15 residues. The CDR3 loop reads CAWSASRGTPYEQYF. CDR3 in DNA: TGTGCCTGGAGCGCCAGTCGTGGGACACCATACGAGCAGTACTTC.

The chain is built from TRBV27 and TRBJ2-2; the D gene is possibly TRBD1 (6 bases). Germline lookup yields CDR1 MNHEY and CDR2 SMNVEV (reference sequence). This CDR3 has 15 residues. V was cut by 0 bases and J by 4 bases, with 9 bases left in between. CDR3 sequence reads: CASSLSQGRTGELFF. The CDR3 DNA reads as TGTGCCAGCAGTTTATCACAGGGCCGCACCGGGGAGCTGTTTTTT.

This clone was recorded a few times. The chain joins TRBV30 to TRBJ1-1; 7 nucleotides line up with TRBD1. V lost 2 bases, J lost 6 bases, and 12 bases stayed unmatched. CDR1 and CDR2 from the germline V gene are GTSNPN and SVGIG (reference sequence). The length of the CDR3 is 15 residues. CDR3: CAWSHRGLDLAEAFF. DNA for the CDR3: TGTGCCTGGAGTCACAGGGGTTTGGATCTGGCTGAAGCTTTCTTT.

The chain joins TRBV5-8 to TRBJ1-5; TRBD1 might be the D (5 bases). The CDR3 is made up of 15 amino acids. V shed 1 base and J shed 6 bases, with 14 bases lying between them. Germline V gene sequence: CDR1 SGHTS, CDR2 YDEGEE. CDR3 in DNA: TGTGCCAGCAGCTTGTCGGGCCAGGGCGGTCAGCCCCAGCATTTT. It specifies CASSLSGQGGQPQHF.

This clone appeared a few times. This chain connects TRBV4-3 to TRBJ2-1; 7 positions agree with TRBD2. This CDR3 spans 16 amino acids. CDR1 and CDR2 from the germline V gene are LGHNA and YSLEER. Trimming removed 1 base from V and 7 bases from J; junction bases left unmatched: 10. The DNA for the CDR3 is TGCGCCAGCAGCCAAGCTTCGGGGAGGGCCGTGAATGAGCAGTTCTTC. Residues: CASSQASGRAVNEQFF.

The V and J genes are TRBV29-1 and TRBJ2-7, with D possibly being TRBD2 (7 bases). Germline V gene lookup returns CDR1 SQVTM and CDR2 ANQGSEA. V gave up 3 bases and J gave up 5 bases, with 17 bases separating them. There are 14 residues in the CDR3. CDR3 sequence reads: CSVDSPTGGNEQYF. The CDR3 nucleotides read TGCAGCGTTGACTCACCAACGGGGGGCAACGAGCAGTACTTC.

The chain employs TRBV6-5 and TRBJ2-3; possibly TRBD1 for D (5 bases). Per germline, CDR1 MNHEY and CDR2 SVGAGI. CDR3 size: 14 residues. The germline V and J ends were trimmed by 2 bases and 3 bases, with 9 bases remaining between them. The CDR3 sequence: CASSYTRQTDTQYF. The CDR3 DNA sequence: TGTGCCAGCAGTTACACCCGACAGACAGATACGCAGTATTTT.

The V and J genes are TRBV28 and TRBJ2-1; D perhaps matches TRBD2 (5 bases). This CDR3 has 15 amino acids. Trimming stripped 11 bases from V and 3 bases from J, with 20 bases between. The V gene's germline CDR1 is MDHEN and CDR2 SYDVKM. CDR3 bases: TGTGCCTCGAAGACGGGCCCCGGGATCTACAATGAGCAGTTCTTC. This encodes CASKTGPGIYNEQFF.

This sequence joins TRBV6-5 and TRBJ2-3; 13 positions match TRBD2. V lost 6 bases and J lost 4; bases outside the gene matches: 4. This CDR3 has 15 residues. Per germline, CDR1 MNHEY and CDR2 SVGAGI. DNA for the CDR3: TGTGCCAGCAGCCGGACTAGCGGGAGTCCAGATACGCAGTATTTT. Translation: CASSRTSGSPDTQYF.

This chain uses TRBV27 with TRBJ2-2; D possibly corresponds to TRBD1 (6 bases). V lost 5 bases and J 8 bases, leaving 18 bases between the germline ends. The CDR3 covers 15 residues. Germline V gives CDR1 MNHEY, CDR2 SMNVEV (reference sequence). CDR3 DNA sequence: TGTGCCAGCAGTACCCGACAGGAGAGGGTAGGGGAGCTGTTTTTT. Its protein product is CASSTRQERVGELFF.

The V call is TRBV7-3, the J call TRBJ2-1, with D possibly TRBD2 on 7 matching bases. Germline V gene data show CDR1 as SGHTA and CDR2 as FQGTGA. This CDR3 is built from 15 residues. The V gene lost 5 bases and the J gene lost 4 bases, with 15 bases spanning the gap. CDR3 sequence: CASSPTGREYNEQFF. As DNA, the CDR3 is TGTGCCAGCAGCCCCACAGGGAGGGAGTACAATGAGCAGTTCTTC.

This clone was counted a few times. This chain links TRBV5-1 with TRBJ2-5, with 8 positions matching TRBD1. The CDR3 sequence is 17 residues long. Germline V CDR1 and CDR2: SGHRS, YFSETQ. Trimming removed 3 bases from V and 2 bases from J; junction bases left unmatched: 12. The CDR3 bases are TGCGCCAGCAGCTCACCATACCGGACAGGGTCTCAAGAGACCCAGTACTTC. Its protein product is CASSSPYRTGSQETQYF.

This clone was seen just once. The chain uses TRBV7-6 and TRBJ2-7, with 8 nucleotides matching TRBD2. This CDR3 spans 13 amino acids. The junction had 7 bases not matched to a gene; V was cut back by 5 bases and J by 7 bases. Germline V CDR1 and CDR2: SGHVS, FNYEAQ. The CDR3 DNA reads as TGTGCCAGCAGCCGGGGGGGGGCAGGAGAGCAGTACTTC. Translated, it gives CASSRGGAGEQYF.

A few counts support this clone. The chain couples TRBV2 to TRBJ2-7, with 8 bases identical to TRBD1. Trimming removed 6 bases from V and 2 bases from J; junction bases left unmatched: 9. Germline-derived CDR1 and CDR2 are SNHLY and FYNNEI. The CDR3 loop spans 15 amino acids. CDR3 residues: CASSPDRGITYEQYF. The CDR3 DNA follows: TGTGCCAGCAGCCCCGACAGGGGCATTACCTACGAGCAGTACTTC. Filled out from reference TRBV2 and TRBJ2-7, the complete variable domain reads EPEVTQTPSHQVTQMGQEVILRCVPISNHLYFYWYRQILGQKVEFLVSFYNNEISEKSEIFDDQFSVERPDGSNFTLKIRSTKLEDSAMYFCASSPDRGITYEQYFGPGTRLTVT.

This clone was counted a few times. CDR3 in amino acids: CASSLYRPRDSISYEQYF. In DNA form, the CDR3 reads TGTGCCAGCAGTTTATATCGGCCCAGGGACAGTATTTCCTACGAGCAGTACTTC. The chain couples TRBV27 to TRBJ2-7; TRBD1 matches 7 bases. CDR1 MNHEY and CDR2 SMNVEV come from the germline V gene (reference sequence). The junction had 13 bases not matched to a gene; V was cut back by 1 base and J by 1 base. The CDR3 runs 18 residues.

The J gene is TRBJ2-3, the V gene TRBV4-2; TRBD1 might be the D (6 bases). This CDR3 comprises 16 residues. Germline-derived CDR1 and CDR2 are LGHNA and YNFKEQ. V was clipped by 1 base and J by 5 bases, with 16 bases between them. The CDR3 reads CASSQGFGRGKDTQYF. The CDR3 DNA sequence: TGTGCCAGCAGCCAAGGTTTTGGCAGGGGTAAAGATACGCAGTATTTT.